The 24 T cell receptor beta chains presented below share a single source sample, sequenced in a study of blood T cell repertoires in COVID-19. The table came from immunoSEQ multiplex PCR; TCRdb's copy has only in-frame clones and leaves some out. The table records about 250,000 clones, about 79% of them present only once. The sequencing input was peripheral blood. These receptors came from a man of 80 years or more with acute or convalescent COVID-19.

This clone has only one observation. Written as DNA, the CDR3 is TGTGCCAGCAGCAAAGGGAGTATTGGAGGGGGCCCCTACGAGCAGTACTTC. It specifies CASSKGSIGGGPYEQYF. The gene calls are TRBV21-1 and TRBJ2-7; no DNA check was done on the table's D call, TRBD1. TRBV21-1 is reported as a pseudogene. The length of the CDR3 is 17 residues.

The CDR3 DNA is TGTGCCAGCAGTACACAGGGTTACGAGCAGTACTTC. Protein product: CASSTQGYEQYF. The chain uses TRBV6-5 and TRBJ2-7, with D maybe TRBD1 (6 bases). This CDR3 has 12 amino acids. V was trimmed by 5 bases and J by 4 bases, leaving 9 bases between them. The V gene's germline CDR1 is MNHEY and CDR2 SVGAGI.

This chain joins TRBV24-1 and TRBJ2-3; TRBD2 agrees at 9 bases. The CDR3 is 16 residues long. The J segment lost 5 bases and the V segment lost 5 bases, leaving 10 bases of the junction unmatched. CDR1 KGHDR and CDR2 SFDVKD come from the germline V gene. CDR3: CATSGQAGGRVDTQYF. The CDR3, as DNA: TGTGCCACCAGTGGACAAGCGGGGGGCCGGGTAGATACGCAGTATTTT.

The rearrangement uses TRBV21-1 and TRBJ2-7; the D call in the table, TRBD1, was not verified against the DNA. TRBV21-1 is a pseudogene locus. This CDR3 comprises 11 residues. CDR3 protein: CASDSSYEQYF. The CDR3 region has the DNA TGTGCCAGCGACAGCAGCTACGAGCAGTACTTC.

This clone has a handful of counts. This chain connects TRBV24-1 to TRBJ2-7; D may be TRBD2 (6 bases). V was pared by 9 bases and J by 1 base, with 12 bases between. Germline V gene sequence: CDR1 KGHDR, CDR2 SFDVKD. The CDR3 runs to 13 residues. The CDR3 here is CATAPGESYEQYF. As DNA, the CDR3 is TGTGCCACCGCTCCGGGGGAATCCTACGAGCAGTACTTC.

The J gene is TRBJ2-1, the V gene TRBV5-4; 10 nucleotides agree with TRBD1. CDR1 SGHNT and CDR2 YYREEE come from the germline V gene (reference sequence). The CDR3 totals 15 residues. After removal of 3 bases from V and 5 bases from J, the junction contained 5 bases not matched to a gene. Here the CDR3 reads CASSSGTGAHNEQFF. CDR3 nucleotides: TGTGCCAGCAGCTCCGGGACAGGGGCGCACAATGAGCAGTTCTTC.

The V call is TRBV27, the J call TRBJ2-7, with D possibly TRBD2 on 6 matching bases. Germline lookup yields CDR1 MNHEY and CDR2 SMNVEV (reference sequence). Trimming left V 7 bases short and J 0 bases short, with 16 bases between. The CDR3 spans 15 residues. The CDR3 is CASTKLGGNSYEQYF. The CDR3 coding sequence is TGTGCCAGCACAAAGCTTGGCGGGAACTCCTACGAGCAGTACTTC.

V is TRBV2 and J is TRBJ2-6; 11 nucleotides align to TRBD1. Losses at the gene ends were 9 bases for V and 0 bases for J; bases not matched to a gene: 16. The length of the CDR3 is 20 residues. Germline V lookup: CDR1 SNHLY, CDR2 FYNNEI. CDR3 coding DNA: TGTGCCAGGGGAAGGACAGGGGGCCCCCATTCTCTCTCTGGGGCCAACGTCCTGACTTTC. Amino acids: CARGRTGGPHSLSGANVLTF.

The chain carries TRBV11-2 and TRBJ2-4; weak D call: TRBD1 (6 bases). The germline V gene encodes CDR1 SGHAT and CDR2 FQNNGV. The CDR3 totals 19 residues. V was pared by 0 bases and J by 1 base, with 19 bases between. In DNA form, the CDR3 reads TGTGCCAGCAGCTTAGATCCTAGTGGGGGCCCGGGGGCCAAAAACATTCAGTACTTC. Its translation: CASSLDPSGGPGAKNIQYF.

The V and J genes are TRBV5-1 and TRBJ1-1; D not certain. Trimming took 3 bases from V and 3 from J, leaving 21 bases between them. The germline V gene encodes CDR1 SGHRS and CDR2 YFSETQ. This CDR3 contains 17 residues. The DNA for the CDR3 is TGCGCCAGCAGCTCAGGTGGGCTGCGGCGGGTAGACACTGAAGCTTTCTTT. It yields the protein CASSSGGLRRVDTEAFF.

The rearrangement links TRBV11-2 to TRBJ1-5; a weak D match, TRBD1 (5 bases). The V and J ends lost 0 bases and 9 bases respectively, with 6 bases between them. The CDR3 has 12 residues. Germline lookup yields CDR1 SGHAT and CDR2 FQNNGV. The CDR3 DNA is TGTGCCAGCAGCTTAGATCAGGGGCCCCAGCATTTT. Residues: CASSLDQGPQHF.

The rearrangement joins TRBV28 to TRBJ2-1; 9 bases are shared with TRBD2. Germline V CDR1 and CDR2: MDHEN, SYDVKM. V was clipped by 3 bases and J by 8 bases; unmatched bases: 8. The CDR3 runs 15 residues. CDR3 amino acids: CASSFRRGGWDEQFF. The CDR3 DNA sequence: TGTGCCAGCAGTTTTAGGCGGGGGGGCTGGGATGAGCAGTTCTTC.

V usage is TRBV11-2 and J usage is TRBJ2-1, with TRBD1 matching 8 bases. This CDR3 has 13 residues. V dropped 4 bases and J dropped 7; count of bases not matched to a gene: 3. The V gene's germline CDR1 is SGHAT and CDR2 FQNNGV. CDR3 DNA sequence: TGTGCCAGCAGCTGGGACAGGTTGAATGAGCAGTTCTTC. Amino acid sequence: CASSWDRLNEQFF. The whole variable domain, remainder taken from reference TRBV11-2 and TRBJ2-1, is EAGVAQSPRYKIIEKRQSVAFWCNPISGHATLYWYQQILGQGPKLLIQFQNNGVVDDSQLPKDRFSAERLKGVDSTLKIQPAKLEDSAVYLCASSWDRLNEQFFGPGTRLTVL.

In its sample, this clone was seen once. The chain employs TRBV28 and TRBJ2-7; TRBD1 might be the D (6 bases). The germline CDR1 and CDR2 sequences are MDHEN and SYDVKM. The CDR3 spans 16 residues. V was pared by 5 bases and J by 3 bases, with 20 bases between. Here the CDR3 reads CASSGPEQGSGYEQYF. The CDR3 DNA is TGTGCCAGCAGTGGACCAGAACAGGGTAGTGGCTACGAGCAGTACTTC.

This chain connects TRBV18 to TRBJ1-4; tentative D call: TRBD1 (5 bases). Trimming removed 3 bases from V and 7 bases from J, with 9 bases in between. This CDR3 contains 13 residues. The germline V gene has CDR1 KGHSH and CDR2 LQKENI. CDR3 region: CASSPPRGEKLFF. The CDR3 DNA reads TGTGCCAGCTCACCTCCTAGGGGTGAAAAACTGTTTTTT.

The table lists this clone with a few counts. The CDR3 nucleotides read TGTGCTAGTGGTTTGTTGACAGGGGGGGCTACGCAGTATTTT. This translates into CASGLLTGGATQYF. The V and J genes are TRBV12-5 and TRBJ2-3, with 9 positions matching TRBD1. V shed 2 bases and J 8 bases; nucleotides not matched to a gene: 5. The CDR3 contains 14 residues. Looked up from germline, CDR1 is LGHNT and CDR2 is FRNRAP.

The chain joins TRBV9 to TRBJ2-1; 10 positions match TRBD1. The trim removed 0 bases at V and 1 base at J, leaving 4 bases unmatched. This CDR3 comprises 17 residues. Germline lookup yields CDR1 SGDLS and CDR2 YYNGEE. The CDR3 sequence: CASSVARTGGSYNEQFF. CDR3 nucleotides: TGTGCCAGCAGCGTAGCTCGGACAGGGGGGTCCTACAATGAGCAGTTCTTC.

This clone was detected only a few times. The genes are TRBV24-1 and TRBJ1-5; the D gene is possibly TRBD1 (5 bases). Germline CDR1 is KGHDR and CDR2 is SFDVKD. CDR3 length equals 14 residues. V dropped 5 bases and J dropped 5 bases, with 12 bases sitting between them. The CDR3, as DNA: TGTGCCACCAGTGTTCCCAAACAGGATCAGCCCCAGCATTTT. Translation gives CATSVPKQDQPQHF.

The chain has TRBV24-1 and TRBJ2-1; TRBD2 agrees at 10 bases. CDR3 length: 14 amino acids. V dropped 7 bases and J dropped 9; count of bases not matched to a gene: 8. Germline assignment: CDR1 KGHDR and CDR2 SFDVKD. DNA of the CDR3: TGTGCCACCAGGACTAGCGGGCGGGATAGTGAGCAGTTCTTC. This sequence encodes CATRTSGRDSEQFF.

This clone has only a few counts. The chain joins TRBV19 to TRBJ1-1, with TRBD1 as a possible D gene (6 bases). The CDR3 sequence is 13 residues long. V gave up 8 bases and J gave up 5 bases, with 15 bases separating them. CDR1 is LNHDA, CDR2 SQIVND, per germline (reference sequence). The CDR3 nucleotides read TGTGCCAGTTCACGGGACATCTTGACTGAAGCTTTCTTT. Residues: CASSRDILTEAFF.

V is TRBV4-1 and J is TRBJ2-7, with TRBD2 matching over 9 bases. The germline CDR1 and CDR2 sequences are MGHRA and YSYEKL. The CDR3 loop spans 16 amino acids. V was clipped by 3 bases and J by 7 bases; unmatched bases: 13. The CDR3 sequence is CASSHPRAGGPGEQYF. The CDR3 DNA follows: TGCGCCAGCAGCCACCCCCGGGCGGGAGGGCCAGGAGAGCAGTACTTC.

This chain joins TRBV5-1 and TRBJ1-1, with 7 bases that match TRBD1. The CDR3 is 16 residues long. J gave up 5 bases and V 4 bases, and 14 bases lay outside the gene matches. The germline gives CDR1 SGHRS, CDR2 YFSETQ. The CDR3 DNA follows: TGCGCCAGCAGCAAAGACAGGGTCGGTTTGTGGACTGAAGCTTTCTTT. Amino acids: CASSKDRVGLWTEAFF.

The V and J genes are TRBV28 and TRBJ2-5; 8 bases are shared with TRBD1. The CDR3 spans 12 residues. J was trimmed by 5 bases and V by 7 bases; bases with no gene match: 3. Germline-derived CDR1 and CDR2 are MDHEN and SYDVKM. CDR3 residues: CASNRGKETQYF. As DNA, the CDR3 is TGTGCCAGCAACAGGGGGAAGGAGACCCAGTACTTC.

The V call is TRBV18, the J call TRBJ1-5; 9 bases align to TRBD1. V shed 3 bases, J shed 4 bases, and the junction held 4 bases outside the gene matches. Germline V gives CDR1 KGHSH, CDR2 LQKENI. The CDR3 runs 15 residues. The CDR3 reads CASSPRDRDNQPQHF. Here the CDR3 DNA reads TGTGCCAGCTCACCCCGGGACAGGGATAATCAGCCCCAGCATTTT.